These T cell receptor beta chains were read from a single sample in a study of identical twins. TCRdb itself ran the 5' RACE reads through MiXCR, one entry per CDR3 protein. The data show about 190,000 distinct CDR3 sequences, with 15% to 20% seen just once and less than 45% held by the top ten. The same data also went into a second study, on T cells expressing NK-cell markers.

Sequencing input: CD8+ T cells sorted from blood. These receptors originate from a woman in her late teens or twenties in good health. Both conserved end residues are part of each CDR3. D genes are given only for firm matches. Expanded clones are given a class, and other clones once, few, many or no size at all.

>TRBJ2-7|TRBV12-3/TRBV12-4|few|.
CASSFGAGSEQYF
TGTGCCAGCAGTTTCGGGGCGGGAAGCGAGCAGTACTTC
>TRBJ2-3|TRBV3-1|.|.
CASSQFAGYTDTQYF
TGTGCCAGCAGCCAATTCGCGGGATACACAGATACGCAGTATTTT
>TRBJ2-5|TRBV27|few|.
CASSFGRYQETQYF
TGTGCCAGCAGTTTCGGGCGGTACCAAGAGACCCAGTACTTC
>TRBJ2-1|TRBV5-6|few|.
CASSDPANKQFF
TGTGCCAGCAGCGATCCAGCAAACAAGCAGTTCTTC
>TRBJ2-3|TRBV27|few|.
CASSLTPHRVSDTQYF
TGTGCCAGCAGTTTAACACCCCACAGGGTCTCCGATACGCAGTATTTT
>TRBJ2-7|TRBV7-2|.|TRBD1
CASSIKGQGGYEQYF
TGTGCCAGCAGCATTAAAGGACAGGGGGGCTACGAGCAGTACTTC
>TRBJ2-1|TRBV5-1|.|TRBD2
CASSLAGGPHNEQFF
TGCGCCAGCAGCTTAGCGGGGGGGCCCCACAATGAGCAGTTCTTC
>TRBJ2-7|TRBV20-1|many|.
CSARAELEVRTYEQYF
TGCAGTGCTAGGGCCGAACTAGAAGTCAGAACCTACGAGCAGTACTTC
>TRBJ2-7|TRBV29-1|.|TRBD1
CSVIMPGQGSKVYEKYF
TGCAGCGTCATCATGCCGGGACAGGGTTCTAAGGTCTACGAGAAGTACTTC
>TRBJ2-3|TRBV10-3|.|TRBD2
CAISAPTSGRTDTQYF
TGTGCCATCAGTGCTCCAACTAGCGGCCGCACAGATACGCAGTATTTT
>TRBJ1-5|TRBV19|few|.
CASSLHEGAQPQHF
TGTGCCAGTAGTCTCCATGAGGGAGCACAGCCCCAGCATTTT
>TRBJ2-7|TRBV27|.|TRBD2
CASSPDLGGRAPKYAQYF
TGTGCCAGCAGTCCCGATTTAGGCGGGAGGGCCCCTAAGTATGCGCAGTACTTC
>TRBJ2-7|TRBV27|.|.
CASRRGGMGHEQYF
TGTGCCAGCAGGAGAGGGGGTATGGGCCACGAGCAGTACTTC
>TRBJ2-1|TRBV14|few|TRBD2
CASSQLRLAGHEQFF
TGTGCCAGCAGCCAACTCAGACTAGCGGGCCATGAGCAGTTCTTC
>TRBJ2-2|TRBV11-3|many|.
CASSPTNTGELFF
TGTGCCAGCAGCCCGACGAACACCGGGGAGCTGTTTTTT
>TRBJ2-1|TRBV5-1|few|TRBD1
CASSTGTVDEQFF
TGCGCCAGCAGCACCGGGACAGTAGATGAGCAGTTCTTC
>TRBJ2-2|TRBV20-1|.|TRBD2
CSAQLAVNTGELFF
TGCAGTGCTCAACTAGCGGTGAACACCGGGGAGCTGTTTTTT
>TRBJ2-6|TRBV29-1|few|.
CSVEVDSSGANVLTF
TGCAGCGTTGAAGTAGATTCCTCTGGGGCCAACGTCCTGACTTTC
>TRBJ2-1|TRBV5-5|many|.
CASSLTRGGIVSYNEQFF
TGTGCCAGCAGCTTGACACGGGGCGGGATAGTGTCCTACAATGAGCAGTTCTTC
>TRBJ1-1|TRBV5-1|.|TRBD1
CASSLALSGQGGTEAFF
TGCGCCAGCAGCTTGGCCCTAAGCGGGCAGGGGGGTACTGAAGCTTTCTTT
>TRBJ2-7|TRBV7-9|few|.
CASSFDRKDEQYF
TGTGCCAGCAGTTTCGACAGAAAGGACGAGCAGTACTTC
>TRBJ2-1|TRBV12-3/TRBV12-4|many|.
CASTGERRASRNEQFF
TGTGCCAGCACCGGGGAAAGGAGGGCCAGTCGCAATGAGCAGTTCTTC
>TRBJ1-6|TRBV4-3|many|.
CASSQERVGVGNSPLHF
TGCGCCAGCAGCCAAGAACGAGTTGGGGTAGGGAATTCACCCCTCCACTTT
>TRBJ2-2|TRBV7-7|few|TRBD2
CAIPLAGDTGELFF
TGTGCCATCCCCCTTGCGGGAGACACCGGGGAGCTGTTTTTT
>TRBJ2-1|TRBV20-1|.|TRBD2
CSARGASGGAVDNEQFF
TGCAGTGCTAGAGGAGCTAGCGGGGGGGCGGTCGACAATGAGCAGTTCTTC
>TRBJ2-1|TRBV25-1|few|.
CASSDTYNEQFF
TGTGCCAGCAGTGACACCTACAATGAGCAGTTCTTC
>TRBJ2-7|TRBV6-8|.|.
CAGFGTYEQYF
TGTGCCGGTTTCGGTACCTACGAGCAGTACTTC
>TRBJ2-5|TRBV6-2/TRBV6-3|few|TRBD2
CASSYSTREGRQTQYF
TGTGCCAGCAGTTACTCGACGCGGGAGGGGCGGCAGACCCAGTACTTC
>TRBJ1-1|TRBV29-1|.|TRBD1
CSFLTGANTEAFF
TGCAGCTTTTTGACAGGGGCGAACACTGAAGCTTTCTTT
>TRBJ2-5|TRBV4-1|.|TRBD1
CASSRPDRGDETQYF
TGCGCCAGCAGCCGACCAGACAGGGGAGACGAGACCCAGTACTTC
>TRBJ2-7|TRBV7-9|few|.
CASSPLAYEQYF
TGTGCCAGCAGCCCCCTGGCCTACGAGCAGTACTTC
>TRBJ2-1|TRBV7-3|.|.
CASSLELGNEQFF
TGTGCCAGCAGCTTAGAGCTAGGGAATGAGCAGTTCTTC
>TRBJ2-6|TRBV5-6|.|.
CASSFYRPLSGANVLTF
TGTGCCAGCAGCTTTTATAGGCCCCTCTCTGGGGCCAACGTCCTGACTTTC